What follows are 27 T cell receptor beta chains derived from one specimen sequenced in a study of blood T cell repertoires in COVID-19. The assay was immunoSEQ multiplex PCR, and TCRdb's table has in-frame clones only and misses some. The sample records fewer than 300,000 clones, around 88% being singletons. The sequencing sample was made of PBMCs or T cells enriched from blood (not recorded which). These receptors were taken from a middle-aged man who had recovered from COVID-19.

The gene calls are TRBV28 and TRBJ1-5; unclear D gene. The V end lost 3 bases, the J end lost 4 bases, and 7 bases lay between the germline ends. This CDR3 has 13 residues. Germline V CDR1 and CDR2: MDHEN, SYDVKM. The CDR3 bases are TGTGCCAGCAGTTTCCCCACAAATCAGCCCCAGCATTTT. Its protein product is CASSFPTNQPQHF.

This clone appeared a single time. V is TRBV13 and J is TRBJ2-1; D not certain. Deletions cut 5 bases from V and 4 bases from J, with 12 bases between. CDR1 and CDR2 (germline): PRHDT, FYEKMQ (reference sequence). CDR3 size: 14 residues. In DNA, the CDR3 is TGTGCCAGCAGCACCCTCACACAATACAATGAGCAGTTCTTC. Its protein product is CASSTLTQYNEQFF.

This clone was seen only a few times. The V gene is TRBV6-1, the J gene TRBJ1-1; 7 positions match TRBD1. V gave up 1 base and J gave up 4 bases; unmatched junction bases: 6. Germline V lookup: CDR1 MNHNS, CDR2 SASEGT. The CDR3 is 15 residues long. The CDR3 bases are TGTGCCAGCAGTGAAGTTACAGGGGCTGTCACTGAAGCTTTCTTT. The encoded protein is CASSEVTGAVTEAFF.

The chain combines TRBV5-1 with TRBJ1-1; 7 positions agree with TRBD1. Germline-derived CDR1 and CDR2 are SGHRS and YFSETQ. This CDR3 spans 16 amino acids. Trimming at V came to 2 bases and at J to 6 bases, leaving 13 bases not matched to a gene. CDR3 DNA: TGCGCCAGCAGCTTAGGGCCCGTTGGACAGGCCCCTGAAGCTTTCTTT. This translates into CASSLGPVGQAPEAFF.

The chain couples TRBV24-1 to TRBJ2-3; TRBD2 agrees at 12 bases. The CDR3 loop spans 17 amino acids. The J segment lost 0 bases and the V segment lost 7 bases, leaving 7 bases of the junction unmatched. The germline gives CDR1 KGHDR, CDR2 SFDVKD. CDR3 region: CATSRLAGVGSTDTQYF. In DNA form, the CDR3 reads TGTGCCACCAGCCGACTAGCGGGAGTTGGAAGCACAGATACGCAGTATTTT.

DNA of the CDR3: TGTGCCAGTAGTATAGTCCACGGGGTTAGTCCCTACAATGAGCAGTTCTTC. This translates into CASSIVHGVSPYNEQFF. The chain recombines TRBV19 with TRBJ2-1, with a possible D match to TRBD2 (5 bases). The CDR3 spans 17 residues. V was trimmed by 1 base and J by 2 bases, leaving 15 bases between them. The germline V gene encodes CDR1 LNHDA and CDR2 SQIVND (reference sequence). Together with reference TRBV19 and TRBJ2-1, the CDR3 gives the full variable domain: DGGITQSPKYLFRKEGQNVTLSCEQNLNHDAMYWYRQDPGQGLRLIYYSQIVNDFQKGDIAEGYSVSREKKESFPLTVTSAQKNPTAFYLCASSIVHGVSPYNEQFFGPGTRLTVL.

V is TRBV7-8 and J is TRBJ2-7, with 7 bases identical to TRBD2. This CDR3 has 13 residues. Germline V gene lookup returns CDR1 SGHVS and CDR2 FQNEAQ. J lost 3 bases, V lost 6 bases, and 5 bases had no gene match. The CDR3 protein is CASSRLADYEQYF. The CDR3, as DNA: TGTGCCAGCAGTCGCCTAGCGGACTACGAGCAGTACTTC. The full variable domain, in which reference TRBV7-8 and TRBJ2-7 provide the parts outside the CDR3, is GAGVSQSPRYKVAKRGQDVALRCDPISGHVSLFWYQQALGQGPEFLTYFQNEAQLDKSGLPSDRFFAERPEGSVSTLKIQRTQQEDSAVYLCASSRLADYEQYFGPGTRLTVT.

This chain uses TRBV5-1 with TRBJ1-2; D is possibly TRBD1 (6 bases). CDR1 is SGHRS, CDR2 YFSETQ, per germline. The CDR3 totals 12 residues. The V gene lost 8 bases and the J gene lost 5 bases, with 13 bases spanning the gap. For the CDR3, the DNA is TGCGCCAGTTCCTCGGACAGATATGGCTACACCTTC. Amino acids: CASSSDRYGYTF.

V and J are TRBV27 and TRBJ2-5, with 7 bases fitting TRBD1. Germline loops: CDR1 MNHEY, CDR2 SMNVEV (reference sequence). Trimming took 0 bases from V and 7 from J; bases not matched to a gene: 17. The CDR3 length is 18 residues. The CDR3 DNA reads TGTGCCAGCAGTTTATCGTCCCCGGGACAGCTCAATCGTGGGACCCAGTACTTC. This codes for CASSLSSPGQLNRGTQYF.

This chain joins TRBV11-3 and TRBJ1-3; the match to TRBD1 covers 8 bases. Germline V CDR1 and CDR2: SGHNT, YENEEA. The ends lost 5 bases at V and 1 base at J; junction bases unmatched: 1. This CDR3 is 14 amino acids long. The CDR3 region is CASSQGASGNTIYF. The CDR3 DNA follows: TGTGCCAGCAGCCAGGGGGCATCTGGAAACACCATATATTTT.

The gene calls are TRBV5-6 and TRBJ1-1; tentatively, D is TRBD1 (6 bases). Germline V gene sequence: CDR1 SGHDT, CDR2 YYEEEE. V lost 2 bases and J lost 1, with 15 bases in between. The CDR3 totals 16 residues. The CDR3 DNA sequence: TGTGCCAGCAGCTTAAGACAGGAATATAGGAACACTGAAGCTTTCTTT. This sequence encodes CASSLRQEYRNTEAFF.

The gene calls are TRBV19 and TRBJ2-1; D is possibly TRBD2 (6 bases). The length of the CDR3 is 16 residues. Germline V gives CDR1 LNHDA, CDR2 SQIVND (reference sequence). V lost 3 bases and J lost 8, with 20 bases in between. CDR3 sequence reads: CASSMPAGTPGDEQFF. CDR3 coding DNA: TGTGCCAGTAGTATGCCGGCGGGGACCCCGGGGGATGAGCAGTTCTTC.

The chain recombines TRBV6-5 with TRBJ1-4; possible D gene TRBD1, 5 bases. CDR3 length equals 14 residues. Deletions cut 7 bases from V and 4 bases from J, with 13 bases between. Per germline, CDR1 MNHEY and CDR2 SVGAGI. CDR3: CASTETANNEKLFF. Written as DNA, the CDR3 is TGTGCCAGCACCGAGACAGCTAATAATGAAAAACTGTTTTTT.

V gene TRBV7-9 combines with J gene TRBJ1-2; TRBD1 matches at 11 bases. V gave up 1 base and J gave up 6 bases; unmatched junction bases: 10. This CDR3 comprises 17 residues. The germline gives CDR1 SEHNR, CDR2 FQNEAQ (reference sequence). CDR3 nucleotides: TGTGCCAGCAGCTTAGGAGAGGACAGGGGGCAAGTGGATGGCTACACCTTC. Protein: CASSLGEDRGQVDGYTF. The full variable domain, completed using reference TRBV7-9 and TRBJ1-2, is DTGVSQNPRHKITKRGQNVTFRCDPISEHNRLYWYRQTLGQGPEFLTYFQNEAQLEKSRLLSDRFSAERPKGSFSTLEIQRTEQGDSAMYLCASSLGEDRGQVDGYTFGSGTRLTVV.

This rearrangement joins TRBV13 to TRBJ2-1, with 12 positions matching TRBD2. CDR3 length: 18 residues. With V trimmed by 5 bases and J by 0 bases, 8 bases remained unmatched. Germline V gene data show CDR1 as PRHDT and CDR2 as FYEKMQ (reference sequence). The chain's CDR3 is CASSDGTSGYLSYNEQFF. The CDR3, as DNA: TGTGCCAGCAGCGACGGGACTAGCGGGTACCTCTCCTACAATGAGCAGTTCTTC.

Here the CDR3 DNA reads TGTGCCAGTAGTGACAGGGGGTACGGCAATCAGCCCCAGCATTTT. Amino acid sequence: CASSDRGYGNQPQHF. The chain employs TRBV19 and TRBJ1-5; 9 positions match TRBD1. This CDR3 is 15 amino acids long. The junction had 4 bases not matched to a gene; V was cut back by 5 bases and J by 2 bases. Germline CDR1 LNHDA, CDR2 SQIVND (reference sequence).

The chain employs TRBV28 and TRBJ2-3, with a possible D match to TRBD1 (6 bases). Germline V gene lookup returns CDR1 MDHEN and CDR2 SYDVKM. The ends were cut back, 5 bases at V and 3 bases at J, with 9 bases in the middle. The CDR3 has 13 amino acids. The CDR3 sequence is CASSTGQTDTQYF. Here the CDR3 DNA reads TGTGCCAGCAGTACAGGGCAGACAGATACGCAGTATTTT.

The gene calls are TRBV12-5 and TRBJ1-3; the D gene is possibly TRBD1 (5 bases). Trimming removed 2 bases at V and 0 bases at J, with 26 bases between. The CDR3 length is 21 residues. Germline V CDR1 and CDR2: LGHNT, FRNRAP. CDR3 sequence: CASGLFAGLISNTISGNTIYF. The CDR3 coding sequence is TGTGCTAGTGGTTTGTTTGCAGGGCTGATCTCCAATACAATCTCTGGAAACACCATATATTTT.

V gene TRBV9 combines with J gene TRBJ2-3; 10 nucleotides line up with TRBD2. V lost 0 bases and J lost 2; bases outside the gene matches: 6. CDR3 size: 17 residues. Germline V CDR1 and CDR2: SGDLS, YYNGEE. CDR3 in DNA: TGTGCCAGCAGCGTAGCGACGACTAGCGGGCTCACAGATACGCAGTATTTT. As protein: CASSVATTSGLTDTQYF.

The chain employs TRBV6-5 and TRBJ2-1; 8 bases match TRBD2. Germline assignment: CDR1 MNHEY and CDR2 SVGAGI. V dropped 2 bases and J dropped 6; count of bases not matched to a gene: 9. This CDR3 has 16 residues. DNA of the CDR3: TGTGCCAGCAGTTACCTAGGGGGTAGCGGGACCAATGAGCAGTTCTTC. Translation: CASSYLGGSGTNEQFF.

The chain has TRBV5-4 and TRBJ1-1, with D tentatively TRBD1 (6 bases). Germline V gives CDR1 SGHNT, CDR2 YYREEE (reference sequence). The CDR3 sequence is 15 residues long. Trimming left V 4 bases short and J 5 bases short, with 18 bases between. The CDR3: CASSGGPPFGTEAFF. The CDR3 DNA reads as TGTGCCAGCAGCGGGGGCCCTCCGTTCGGGACTGAAGCTTTCTTT.

J is TRBJ1-4 and V is TRBV15; possibly TRBD1 for D (6 bases). The CDR3 sequence is 14 residues long. Germline-derived CDR1 and CDR2 are LNHNV and YYDKDF (reference sequence). V was clipped by 4 bases and J by 15 bases, with 21 bases between them. The CDR3 DNA follows: TGTGCCACCAGCACGAGGACAGCGGCTGGGGTGGTGTTTTTT. This translates into CATSTRTAAGVVFF.

This clone was found once. This chain links TRBV7-2 with TRBJ2-1; 11 nucleotides agree with TRBD2. V lost 2 bases, J lost 4 bases, and 1 base stayed unmatched. CDR1 is SGHTA, CDR2 FQGNSA, per germline. This CDR3 spans 15 amino acids. The DNA of the CDR3 is TGTGCCAGCAGCTTAAGACTAGCGGGATACAATGAGCAGTTCTTC. It is translated as CASSLRLAGYNEQFF.

The chain links TRBV7-3 to TRBJ2-1, with D possibly being TRBD1 (5 bases). Trimming shortened V by 6 bases and J by 4 bases, and 16 bases separated the two germline ends. CDR1 is SGHTA, CDR2 FQGTGA, per germline. The CDR3 has 15 amino acids. In DNA form, the CDR3 reads TGTGCCAGCAGTAAACACAGGTCGTCTTACAATGAGCAGTTCTTC. As protein: CASSKHRSSYNEQFF. Using reference TRBV7-3 and TRBJ2-1 for the parts outside the CDR3, the full variable domain is GAGVSQTPSNKVTEKGKYVELRCDPISGHTALYWYRQSLGQGPEFLIYFQGTGAADDSGLPNDRFFAVRPEGSVSTLKIQRTERGDSAVYLCASSKHRSSYNEQFFGPGTRLTVL.

The V and J genes are TRBV19 and TRBJ1-5; no clear D gene. The CDR3 totals 17 residues. The ends were cut back, 7 bases at V and 3 bases at J, with 22 bases in the middle. Germline assignment: CDR1 LNHDA and CDR2 SQIVND (reference sequence). The CDR3 bases are TGTGCCAGTACCACTCAACTAATCGGAGTTTACAATCAGCCCCAGCATTTT. It encodes CASTTQLIGVYNQPQHF.

The chain joins TRBV2 to TRBJ2-7; 14 bases fit TRBD2. The CDR3 totals 15 residues. Germline V gene sequence: CDR1 SNHLY, CDR2 FYNNEI. V lost 4 bases, J lost 4 bases, and 3 bases stayed unmatched. CDR3 sequence (DNA): TGTGCCAGCAGTGTCCGACTAGCGGGAGGGTACGAGCAGTACTTC. This gives the protein CASSVRLAGGYEQYF.

V is TRBV6-1 and J is TRBJ2-1, with 11 bases aligning to TRBD2. The CDR3 runs to 16 residues. With 4 bases clipped from V and 7 bases from J, the junction kept 9 bases outside the gene matches. In germline, CDR1 is MNHNS, CDR2 SASEGT. CDR3 DNA: TGTGCCAGCAGTGGGTGGCTAGCGGGAGGAGAGAATGAGCAGTTCTTC. It yields the protein CASSGWLAGGENEQFF.